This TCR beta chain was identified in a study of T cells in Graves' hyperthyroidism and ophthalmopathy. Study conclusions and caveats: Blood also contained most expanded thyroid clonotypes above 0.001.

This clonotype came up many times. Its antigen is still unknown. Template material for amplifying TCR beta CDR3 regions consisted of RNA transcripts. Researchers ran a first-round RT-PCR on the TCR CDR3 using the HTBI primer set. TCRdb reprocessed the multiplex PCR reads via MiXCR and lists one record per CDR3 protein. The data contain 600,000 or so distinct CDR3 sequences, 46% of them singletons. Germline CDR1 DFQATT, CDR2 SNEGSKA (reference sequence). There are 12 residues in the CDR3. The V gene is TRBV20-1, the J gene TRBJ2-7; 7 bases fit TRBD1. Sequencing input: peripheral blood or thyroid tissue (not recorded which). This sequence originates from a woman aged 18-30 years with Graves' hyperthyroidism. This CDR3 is CSARDSAYEQYF. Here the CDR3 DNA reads TGCAGCGCTCGGGACAGCGCCTACGAGCAGTACTTC.